The 20 T cell receptor beta chains presented below share a single source sample, sequenced in a study of blood T cell repertoires in COVID-19. Assay used: immunoSEQ multiplex PCR; TCRdb lists only in-frame clones, some missing. The sample contains under 250,000 clones, approximately 90% of which appear only once. The sample consisted of peripheral blood. The receptors were sampled from a man aged 25 to 45 with COVID-19, enrolled during active disease.

The chain couples TRBV6-5 to TRBJ2-6, with 7 bases matching TRBD1. This CDR3 region has 15 residues. V trimming: 6 bases; J trimming: 2 bases; junction bases outside the gene matches: 4. Germline CDR1 is MNHEY and CDR2 is SVGAGI. CDR3 DNA: TGTGCCAGCAGGCCCGGGACAGCTGGGGCCAACGTCCTGACTTTC. Translating gives CASRPGTAGANVLTF.

J is TRBJ2-5 and V is TRBV28, with 11 bases matching TRBD2. V dropped 11 bases and J dropped 6; count of bases not matched to a gene: 11. Germline values: CDR1 MDHEN, CDR2 SYDVKM. CDR3 length: 14 residues. CDR3 DNA: TGTGCCGGCCAACTAGCGGGAGACGGGAAGACCCAGTACTTC. This gives the protein CAGQLAGDGKTQYF.

The chain carries TRBV7-9 and TRBJ2-5; 7 nucleotides line up with TRBD1. Germline CDR1 reads SEHNR; CDR2 reads FQNEAQ (reference sequence). The CDR3 spans 15 residues. After removal of 10 bases from V and 3 bases from J, the junction contained 14 bases not matched to a gene. The CDR3 DNA follows: TGTGCCATCAATACTTGGGCAGGGGGTAAAGAGACCCAGTACTTC. Translated, it gives CAINTWAGGKETQYF. The full variable domain, in which reference TRBV7-9 and TRBJ2-5 provide the parts outside the CDR3, is DTGVSQNPRHKITKRGQNVTFRCDPISEHNRLYWYRQTLGQGPEFLTYFQNEAQLEKSRLLSDRFSAERPKGSFSTLEIQRTEQGDSAMYLCAINTWAGGKETQYFGPGTRLLVL.

The chain uses TRBV7-9 and TRBJ2-2; D is possibly TRBD2 (6 bases). The CDR3 contains 15 residues. Trimming pared 1 base from V and 3 bases from J, leaving 9 bases between. The germline gives CDR1 SEHNR, CDR2 FQNEAQ (reference sequence). As DNA, the CDR3 is TGTGCCAGCAGCTTAGTCGGGAGCCACACCGGGGAGCTGTTTTTT. This codes for CASSLVGSHTGELFF.

This clone has a single count. This chain joins TRBV24-1 and TRBJ1-5; D not certain. V was shortened by 3 bases and J by 4 bases, with 12 bases between the two germline ends. This CDR3 spans 15 amino acids. From germline, CDR1 is KGHDR and CDR2 SFDVKD. Here the CDR3 reads CATSDPREYNQPQHF. Here the CDR3 DNA reads TGTGCCACCAGTGATCCTCGGGAGTATAATCAGCCCCAGCATTTT.

The chain joins TRBV5-1 to TRBJ1-2; TRBD1 might be the D (5 bases). Germline CDR1 SGHRS, CDR2 YFSETQ. The CDR3 spans 17 residues. Trimming stripped 6 bases from V and 4 bases from J, with 25 bases between. Here the CDR3 reads CASTLGPGQVIAYGYTF. CDR3 bases: TGCGCCAGCACCCTGGGGCCAGGGCAGGTCATTGCCTATGGCTACACCTTC.

This clone came up once. The chain joins TRBV27 to TRBJ1-2, with TRBD1 as a possible D gene (5 bases). Germline V lookup: CDR1 MNHEY, CDR2 SMNVEV (reference sequence). V lost 6 bases to trimming and J lost 0 bases, with 8 bases between them. The CDR3 is made up of 13 amino acids. CDR3 residues: CASRMTANYGYTF. The CDR3 nucleotides read TGTGCCAGCAGGATGACAGCTAACTATGGCTACACCTTC.

CDR3 coding DNA: TGCGCCAGCAGCCAAGATAGAGAGGGACAGGGCTTCTATGGCTACACCTTC. Its translation: CASSQDREGQGFYGYTF. V is TRBV4-3 and J is TRBJ1-2, with TRBD1 matching over 9 bases. Germline values: CDR1 LGHNA, CDR2 YSLEER. The CDR3 contains 17 residues. With V trimmed by 0 bases and J by 4 bases, 9 bases remained unmatched.

The rearrangement links TRBV11-3 to TRBJ2-2; no clear D. Trimming stripped 1 base from V and 1 base from J, with 7 bases between. The germline CDR1 and CDR2 sequences are SGHNT and YENEEA. The CDR3 has 15 residues. CDR3 DNA sequence: TGTGCCAGCAGCTTAGGGGCTGTGAACACCGGGGAGCTGTTTTTT. Amino acid sequence: CASSLGAVNTGELFF.

This clone was detected once. The chain combines TRBV28 with TRBJ1-5; the D gene is possibly TRBD1 (6 bases). With 5 bases removed from V and 6 bases from J, the gap between germline ends came to 20 bases. Germline V lookup: CDR1 MDHEN, CDR2 SYDVKM. The CDR3 loop spans 16 amino acids. The CDR3 nucleotides are TGTGCCAGCAGTACCGGGGGCGGGAGGTTCGGTCAGCCCCAGCATTTT. It specifies CASSTGGGRFGQPQHF. The full variable domain, in which reference TRBV28 and TRBJ1-5 provide the parts outside the CDR3, is DVKVTQSSRYLVKRTGEKVFLECVQDMDHENMFWYRQDPGLGLRLIYFSYDVKMKEKGDIPEGYSVSREKKERFSLILESASTNQTSMYLCASSTGGGRFGQPQHFGDGTRLSIL.

V is TRBV3-1 (or the pseudogene TRBV3-2) and J is TRBJ2-7, with D unresolved. The CDR3 covers 13 residues. Germline V gene lookup returns CDR1 LGHDT and CDR2 YNNKEL (reference sequence). The ends were cut back, 0 bases at V and 8 bases at J, with 11 bases in the middle. The CDR3 nucleotides read TGTGCCAGCAGCCAAGATCGAGGAAGGAAGCAGTACTTC. Its protein is CASSQDRGRKQYF.

The chain is built from TRBV7-2 and TRBJ2-1; D not certain. CDR3 length: 14 amino acids. V lost 5 bases, J lost 8 bases, and 16 bases lay in between. The germline V gene has CDR1 SGHTA and CDR2 FQGNSA. CDR3: CASSTLGSLDEQFF. The CDR3 DNA sequence: TGTGCCAGCAGCACCCTGGGTAGCTTGGATGAGCAGTTCTTC.

This chain links TRBV7-2 with TRBJ2-6, with D uncertain. The CDR3 contains 17 residues. The germline V gene encodes CDR1 SGHTA and CDR2 FQGNSA. V was pared by 1 base and J by 0 bases, with 10 bases between. The CDR3 DNA reads as TGTGCCAGCAGCTTAGACCTCCTGAGCTCTGGGGCCAACGTCCTGACTTTC. It translates to CASSLDLLSSGANVLTF.

This clone appeared once. The genes are TRBV28 and TRBJ2-6, with 9 nucleotides matching TRBD1. The CDR3 totals 15 residues. Germline-derived CDR1 and CDR2 are MDHEN and SYDVKM. The V and J ends lost 6 bases and 8 bases, in that order; junction bases with no gene match: 8. The CDR3 sequence is CASSLGGTGTNVLTF. The CDR3 coding sequence is TGTGCCAGCAGCCTTGGTGGGACAGGGACCAACGTCCTGACTTTC.

J is TRBJ2-7 and V is TRBV5-4; tentatively, D is TRBD2 (6 bases). V was cut by 4 bases and J by 4 bases, with 18 bases left in between. CDR1 and CDR2 (germline): SGHNT, YYREEE (reference sequence). The CDR3 is made up of 15 amino acids. CDR3 bases: TGTGCCAGCAGCCCGTCGGGGCGGGGTTTTTACGAGCAGTACTTC. Translation: CASSPSGRGFYEQYF.

The chain uses TRBV3-1 (or the pseudogene TRBV3-2) and TRBJ2-3; D is ambiguous. Germline V gene sequence: CDR1 LGHDT, CDR2 YNNKEL (reference sequence). Trimming took off 0 bases at V and 3 bases at J, with 10 bases between the two ends. The CDR3 runs 15 residues. CDR3 in amino acids: CASSQDSGGTDTQYF. Here the CDR3 DNA reads TGTGCCAGCAGCCAAGATTCCGGCGGAACAGATACGCAGTATTTT.

This chain links TRBV2 with TRBJ2-1; weak D call: TRBD2 (5 bases). V was clipped by 7 bases and J by 5 bases, with 12 bases between them. The CDR3 totals 13 residues. Germline-derived CDR1 and CDR2 are SNHLY and FYNNEI. This CDR3 is CASKRGRNNEQFF. In DNA, the CDR3 is TGTGCCAGCAAACGGGGTAGAAACAATGAGCAGTTCTTC.

The gene calls are TRBV6-6 and TRBJ1-5; no clear D. Germline lookup yields CDR1 MNHNY and CDR2 SVGAGI (reference sequence). The CDR3 consists of 12 residues. V gave up 0 bases and J gave up 7 bases, with 4 bases separating them. The CDR3 region has the DNA TGTGCCAGCAGTTACTCGAGACAGCCCCAGCATTTT. Translating it yields CASSYSRQPQHF.

The genes are TRBV5-4 and TRBJ1-1; a weak D match, TRBD1 (5 bases). The CDR3 contains 14 residues. From germline, CDR1 is SGHNT and CDR2 YYREEE (reference sequence). The germline V and J ends were trimmed by 4 bases and 1 base, with 11 bases remaining between them. The CDR3 nucleotides are TGTGCCAGCAGCCGAGGGGAGGGGAACACTGAAGCTTTCTTT. Protein sequence: CASSRGEGNTEAFF.

The rearrangement joins TRBV18 to TRBJ1-3; 7 nucleotides agree with TRBD1. The CDR3 has 16 residues. Looked up from germline, CDR1 is KGHSH and CDR2 is LQKENI. V lost 5 bases to trimming and J lost 0 bases; unmatched junction nucleotides: 7. In DNA, the CDR3 is TGTGCCAGCTCAACCCTGACAGGGACCTCTGGAAACACCATATATTTT. Its protein is CASSTLTGTSGNTIYF.